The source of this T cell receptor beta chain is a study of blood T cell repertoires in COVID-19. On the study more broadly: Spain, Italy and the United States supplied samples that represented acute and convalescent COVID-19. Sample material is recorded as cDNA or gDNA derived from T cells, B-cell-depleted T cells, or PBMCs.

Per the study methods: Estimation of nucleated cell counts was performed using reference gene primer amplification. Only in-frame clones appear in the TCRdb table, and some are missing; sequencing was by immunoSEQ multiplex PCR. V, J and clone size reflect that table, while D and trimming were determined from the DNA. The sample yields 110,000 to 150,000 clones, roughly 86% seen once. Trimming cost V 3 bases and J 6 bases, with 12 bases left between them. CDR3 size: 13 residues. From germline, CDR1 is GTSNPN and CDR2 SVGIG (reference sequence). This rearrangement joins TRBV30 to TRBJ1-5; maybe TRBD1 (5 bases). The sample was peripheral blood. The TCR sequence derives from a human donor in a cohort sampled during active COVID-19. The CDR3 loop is CAWSLQGTQPQHF. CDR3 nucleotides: TGTGCCTGGAGCCTCCAGGGTACTCAGCCCCAGCATTTT.